Detailed here is one T cell receptor (beta chain). Its antigen is undetermined. Subsequent to roughly 9 days of culture, CD4+ T cells were isolated. Cells had half their medium changed to IL-2 medium on days 3 and 7. Clones were sequenced by immunoSEQ multiplex PCR, and TCRdb holds only the in-frame ones, with some missing. Here the sample spans about 76,000 clones, about 74% being singletons. The record originates from a study of vaccination effects on CD4 cells after COVID-19. Whole-study context: Cultures used 2 million to 2.5 million PBMC per well, roughly 11 IU/ml IL-2 and about 10 ug/ml peptides.

The CDR3 spans 16 residues. Germline V CDR1 and CDR2: GTSNPN, SVGIG (reference sequence). V lost 0 bases to trimming and J lost 2 bases; unmatched junction nucleotides: 6. The genes are TRBV30 and TRBJ2-5; 10 nucleotides agree with TRBD2. The specimen was CD4+ T cells from PBMCs cultured without peptide, collected before COVID-19 vaccination. The sequence was collected from a human donor who received a COVID-19 vaccine. CDR3 protein: CAWSVGSGGTQETQYF. CDR3 sequence (DNA): TGTGCCTGGAGTGTGGGTAGCGGGGGGACTCAAGAGACCCAGTACTTC. Full variable domain (rest looked up from reference TRBV30 and TRBJ2-5): SQTIHQWPATLVQPVGSPLSLECTVEGTSNPNLYWYRQAAGRGLQLLFYSVGIGQISSEVPQNLSASRPQDRQFILSSKKLLLSDSGFYLCAWSVGSGGTQETQYFGPGTRLLVL.